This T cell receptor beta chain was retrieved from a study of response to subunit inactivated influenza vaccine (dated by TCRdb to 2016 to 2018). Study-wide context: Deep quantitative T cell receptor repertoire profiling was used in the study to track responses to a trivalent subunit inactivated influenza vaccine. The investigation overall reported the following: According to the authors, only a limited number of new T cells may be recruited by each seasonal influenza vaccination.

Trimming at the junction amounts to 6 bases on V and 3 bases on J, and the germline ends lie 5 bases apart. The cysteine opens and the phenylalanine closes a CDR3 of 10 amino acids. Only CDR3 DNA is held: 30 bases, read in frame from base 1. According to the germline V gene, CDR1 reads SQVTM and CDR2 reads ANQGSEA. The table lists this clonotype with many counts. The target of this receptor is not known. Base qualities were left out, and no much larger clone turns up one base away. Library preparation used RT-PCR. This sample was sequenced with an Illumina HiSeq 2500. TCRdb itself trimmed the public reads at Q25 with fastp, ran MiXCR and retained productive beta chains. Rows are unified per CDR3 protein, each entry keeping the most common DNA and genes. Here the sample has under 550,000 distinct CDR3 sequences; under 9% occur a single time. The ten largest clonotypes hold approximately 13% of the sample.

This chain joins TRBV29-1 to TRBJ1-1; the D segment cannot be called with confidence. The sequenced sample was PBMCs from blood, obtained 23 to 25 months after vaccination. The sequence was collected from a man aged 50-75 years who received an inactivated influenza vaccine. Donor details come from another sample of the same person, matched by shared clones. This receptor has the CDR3 CSVADTEAFF. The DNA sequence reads TGCAGCGTCGCCGACACTGAAGCTTTCTTT.